This T cell receptor beta chain was recovered during a study of blood T cell repertoires in COVID-19. Study in general: Acute and convalescent COVID-19 specimens originated in the United States, Italy and Spain.

Sequenced by immunoSEQ multiplex PCR; TCRdb stores in-frame clones only, minus some. The sample consists of a few hundred thousand clones, approximately 87% of them appearing once. Germline V lookup: CDR1 SGHTA, CDR2 FQGNSA. The ends lost 5 bases at V and 1 base at J; junction bases unmatched: 7. The CDR3 extends over 15 amino acids. This chain uses TRBV7-2 with TRBJ1-1; 7 bases align to TRBD1. Sequenced: peripheral blood. This TCR derives from a man aged 60 to 69 with acute or convalescent COVID-19. The CDR3 loop is CASSTRTGENTEAFF. CDR3 nucleotide sequence: TGTGCCAGCAGCACACGGACAGGCGAGAACACTGAAGCTTTCTTT.